These 11 T cell receptor beta chains share one sample of origin, sequenced in a study of control samples from healthy donors and cancer patients. The protocol was immunoSEQ multiplex PCR, while the TCRdb copy is restricted to in-frame clones and leaves out a portion. The repertoire holds about 98,000 clones, with 79% as singletons. The sample was blood. These receptors all stem from a woman in her twenties or thirties in good health.

V and J are TRBV18 and TRBJ1-2; possibly TRBD1 for D (6 bases). The V gene lost 1 base and the J gene lost 5 bases, with 14 bases spanning the gap. The V gene's germline CDR1 is KGHSH and CDR2 LQKENI. This CDR3 comprises 15 residues. The CDR3 coding sequence is TGTGCCAGCTCACCACTGGCAGGGGACTTTTATGGCTACACCTTC. Protein sequence: CASSPLAGDFYGYTF.

J is TRBJ2-7 and V is TRBV10-1, with D perhaps TRBD1 or TRBD2 (5 bases each). Trimming left V 0 bases short and J 2 bases short, with 14 bases between. This CDR3 comprises 16 residues. CDR1 is WNHNN and CDR2 is SYGVQD in the germline V gene (reference sequence). The CDR3 spells CASSESPRDGTYEQYF. The CDR3 nucleotides read TGCGCCAGCAGTGAGTCCCCCCGGGACGGAACCTACGAGCAGTACTTC.

This clone was detected only a few times. The chain couples TRBV10-3 to TRBJ2-2, with 9 bases matching TRBD1. The CDR3 consists of 15 residues. The J segment lost 2 bases and the V segment lost 11 bases, leaving 9 bases of the junction unmatched. CDR1 ENHRY and CDR2 SYGVKD come from the germline V gene. The CDR3 loop reads CAVTGGGGNTGELFF. For the CDR3, the DNA is TGTGCCGTGACAGGGGGGGGCGGAAACACCGGGGAGCTGTTTTTT.

The V call is TRBV9, the J call TRBJ2-3; 13 bases match TRBD2. Germline V gives CDR1 SGDLS, CDR2 YYNGEE. V lost 4 bases to trimming and J lost 1 base; unmatched junction nucleotides: 6. The CDR3 totals 17 residues. The CDR3 DNA reads as TGTGCCAGCAGCAAGGGACTAGCGGGGTACGGCACAGATACGCAGTATTTT. It yields the protein CASSKGLAGYGTDTQYF.

This clone was seen a few times. The chain carries TRBV5-1 and TRBJ2-7; D is tentatively TRBD1 or TRBD2 (5 bases each). V was shortened by 0 bases and J by 3 bases, with 10 bases between the two germline ends. The CDR3 sequence is 14 residues long. Germline CDR1 reads SGHRS; CDR2 reads YFSETQ. The CDR3 nucleotides read TGCGCCAGCAGCTTGGCCGGTGGGGGCTACGAGCAGTACTTC. It encodes CASSLAGGGYEQYF.

The chain carries TRBV7-8 and TRBJ2-7; D unclear. The CDR3 totals 16 residues. V shed 2 bases and J shed 2 bases, with 16 bases lying between them. In germline, CDR1 is SGHVS, CDR2 FQNEAQ. The CDR3 DNA sequence: TGTGCCAGCAGCTTATCGGGCTGGGTCCGGACCTACGAGCAGTACTTC. This translates into CASSLSGWVRTYEQYF. Variable domain in full (rest from reference TRBV7-8 and TRBJ2-7): GAGVSQSPRYKVAKRGQDVALRCDPISGHVSLFWYQQALGQGPEFLTYFQNEAQLDKSGLPSDRFFAERPEGSVSTLKIQRTQQEDSAVYLCASSLSGWVRTYEQYFGPGTRLTVT.

CDR3 loop: CASGRITGGGYTF. The CDR3 DNA reads TGTGCTAGTGGCCGGATCACAGGGGGTGGCTACACCTTC. The chain uses TRBV12-5 and TRBJ1-2; 8 positions agree with TRBD1. This CDR3 region has 13 residues. J was trimmed by 7 bases and V by 6 bases; bases with no gene match: 7. Germline values: CDR1 LGHNT, CDR2 FRNRAP.

In its sample, this clone was seen a few times. V gene TRBV2 combines with J gene TRBJ1-5, with a weak D call TRBD1 (6 bases). The CDR3 is 13 residues long. Germline lookup yields CDR1 SNHLY and CDR2 FYNNEI. Trimming removed 8 bases at V and 5 bases at J, with 13 bases between. CDR3 in amino acids: CASRDIGHQPQHF. Written as DNA, the CDR3 is TGTGCCAGCCGGGACATAGGACATCAGCCCCAGCATTTT.

This chain joins TRBV5-1 and TRBJ2-1; 8 nucleotides align to TRBD1. The junction had 9 bases not matched to a gene; V was cut back by 6 bases and J by 4 bases. The CDR3 has 15 amino acids. CDR1 is SGHRS and CDR2 is YFSETQ in the germline V gene. The CDR3 DNA sequence: TGCGCCAGCACCTACCAGGGGGCCCCTTACAATGAGCAGTTCTTC. Its translation: CASTYQGAPYNEQFF.

This clone was recorded a few times. The junction does not match germline at one end; this may be a read error. This chain joins TRBV11-3 and TRBJ1-5; weak D call: TRBD1 (6 bases). The CDR3 has 16 residues. CDR1 and CDR2 (germline): SGHNT, YENEEA. CDR3 coding DNA: TGTGCCAGCAGCTTCGACAGGTCGTCTGATAATCGGCCCCAGCATTTT. It translates to CASSFDRSSDNRPQHF.

This clone occurred once. This sequence joins TRBV30 and TRBJ2-1; the match to TRBD2 covers 10 bases. The CDR3 sequence is 20 residues long. The V and J ends lost 3 bases and 1 base, in that order; junction bases with no gene match: 18. The germline CDR1 and CDR2 sequences are GTSNPN and SVGIG (reference sequence). CDR3 amino acids: CAWSDGVTLAGAKSYNEQFF. As DNA, the CDR3 is TGTGCCTGGAGCGACGGCGTCACCCTAGCGGGGGCGAAGTCCTACAATGAGCAGTTCTTC.